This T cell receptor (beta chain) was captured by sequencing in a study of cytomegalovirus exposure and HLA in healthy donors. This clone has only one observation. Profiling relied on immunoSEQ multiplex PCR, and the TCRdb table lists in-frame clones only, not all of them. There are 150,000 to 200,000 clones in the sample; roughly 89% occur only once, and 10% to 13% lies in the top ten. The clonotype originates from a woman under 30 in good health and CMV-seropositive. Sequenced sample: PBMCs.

The CDR3 DNA reads as TGTGCCACCAGCAGAGAGCTGGGGGCCGGGACAGGATACAATGAGCAGTTCTTC. Protein: CATSRELGAGTGYNEQFF. This rearrangement joins TRBV15 to TRBJ2-1; TRBD1 matches at 8 bases. CDR1 and CDR2 (germline): LNHNV, YYDKDF (reference sequence). V was clipped by 0 bases and J by 4 bases; unmatched bases: 11. The length of the CDR3 is 18 residues.